The 32 T cell receptor beta chains in this list originate from one sample, sequenced in a study of blood T cell repertoires in COVID-19. Repertoires were generated with immunoSEQ multiplex PCR, while TCRdb's copy carries only in-frame clones and drops some. Of 200,000 or so clones in the sample, approximately 80% were seen once. Input material: peripheral blood. These receptors were obtained from a man aged 40-49 years who had recovered from COVID-19.

This sequence joins TRBV30 and TRBJ1-3, with TRBD1 matching over 7 bases. The CDR3 sequence is 16 residues long. Germline lookup yields CDR1 GTSNPN and CDR2 SVGIG (reference sequence). V shed 4 bases and J 2 bases; nucleotides not matched to a gene: 11. The CDR3, as DNA: TGTGCCTGGAACGGGGGAGACAGGGCGCCTGGAAACACCATATATTTT. Protein: CAWNGGDRAPGNTIYF.

As for this clone: Other DNA sequences in the sample encode the same CDR3. The CDR3 bases are TGTGCCAGCAGCCCGGGGACAGGGGTTAACTATGGCTACACCTTC. Translating it yields CASSPGTGVNYGYTF. The J gene is TRBJ1-2, the V gene TRBV16, with 10 bases identical to TRBD1. Germline V gives CDR1 KGHSY, CDR2 FQNENV. J was trimmed by 1 base and V by 4 bases; bases with no gene match: 3. The length of the CDR3 is 15 residues.

This chain links TRBV6-6 with TRBJ1-5, with D unclear. The CDR3 is 15 residues long. Germline V gene sequence: CDR1 MNHNY, CDR2 SVGAGI (reference sequence). Deletions cut 2 bases from V and 0 bases from J, with 8 bases between. For the CDR3, the DNA is TGTGCCAGCAGTTACGCAGGTTATAGCAATCAGCCCCAGCATTTT. Its protein is CASSYAGYSNQPQHF.

The chain uses TRBV3-1 (or the pseudogene TRBV3-2) and TRBJ2-7; 9 bases fit TRBD2. Germline CDR1 is LGHDT and CDR2 is YNNKEL (reference sequence). CDR3 length equals 15 residues. V was pared by 3 bases and J by 3 bases, with 6 bases of the junction left unmatched. The CDR3 nucleotides read TGTGCCAGCAGCCAGGGACTAGCCTATTTCTACGAGCAGTACTTC. Its protein product is CASSQGLAYFYEQYF.

The genes are TRBV12-3 or TRBV12-4 and TRBJ2-7, with 7 bases matching TRBD1. The ends lost 3 bases at V and 4 bases at J; junction bases unmatched: 3. The CDR3 is 13 residues long. The CDR3 DNA reads TGTGCCAGCAGTTTGGGACAGTTGTACGAGCAGTACTTC. Protein product: CASSLGQLYEQYF.

The V gene is TRBV5-1, the J gene TRBJ2-1, with 9 bases fitting TRBD2. The CDR3 spans 15 residues. Trimming cost V 4 bases and J 8 bases; bases outside gene matches: 10. CDR1 SGHRS and CDR2 YFSETQ come from the germline V gene. CDR3 sequence (DNA): TGCGCCAGCAGCACAACTAGCGGGTCTACTGATGAGCAGTTCTTC. It codes for CASSTTSGSTDEQFF.

This clone showed up just a few times. The chain combines TRBV6-5 with TRBJ1-6; 7 bases align to TRBD1. Germline loops: CDR1 MNHEY, CDR2 SVGAGI. The CDR3 contains 13 residues. With V trimmed by 9 bases and J by 7 bases, 6 bases remained unmatched. CDR3 loop: CASRRGRNSPLHF. CDR3 in DNA: TGTGCCAGTAGAAGGGGGCGGAATTCACCCCTCCACTTT.

V usage is TRBV4-1 and J usage is TRBJ2-3; D is unclear. The CDR3 loop spans 15 amino acids. Germline-derived CDR1 and CDR2 are MGHRA and YSYEKL. V dropped 2 bases and J dropped 2 bases, with 11 bases sitting between them. This CDR3 reads CASSQHMRNTDTQYF. The DNA for the CDR3 is TGCGCCAGCAGCCAACATATGCGGAACACAGATACGCAGTATTTT.

V and J are TRBV15 and TRBJ1-5, with 8 bases matching TRBD1. Germline V gene data show CDR1 as LNHNV and CDR2 as YYDKDF (reference sequence). This CDR3 is built from 18 residues. The V and J ends lost 0 bases and 5 bases, in that order; junction bases with no gene match: 12. The CDR3 loop reads CATSRDFQRTGFDQPQHF. The CDR3 DNA is TGTGCCACCAGCAGAGATTTCCAGCGGACAGGGTTCGATCAGCCCCAGCATTTT.

The genes are TRBV30 and TRBJ2-5; 12 nucleotides match TRBD2. Unmatched junction bases numbered 0, after V lost 0 bases and J lost 4 bases. The CDR3 sequence is 14 residues long. Germline CDR1 and CDR2: GTSNPN and SVGIG (reference sequence). The CDR3 coding sequence is TGTGCCTGGAGTGTACTAGCGGGGGGAGAGACCCAGTACTTC. Translated, it gives CAWSVLAGGETQYF.

The rearrangement joins TRBV18 to TRBJ2-1; D ambiguous. The CDR3 is 12 amino acids. The germline gives CDR1 KGHSH, CDR2 LQKENI. Trimming left V 3 bases short and J 5 bases short, with 5 bases between. CDR3 sequence reads: CASSPIDNEQFF. The DNA for the CDR3 is TGTGCCAGCTCACCGATAGACAATGAGCAGTTCTTC.

The CDR3 loop reads CATRGYRDNSPLHF. CDR3 in DNA: TGTGCCACCAGGGGCTATCGAGATAATTCACCCCTCCACTTT. The chain links TRBV10-3 to TRBJ1-6; tentative D call: TRBD1 (6 bases). Germline V gene sequence: CDR1 ENHRY, CDR2 SYGVKD. This CDR3 has 14 residues. Between the trimmed V and J ends, which lost 10 bases and 5 bases, there was a span of 15 bases.

This chain's CDR3 is CASSPLPRGKSYEQYF. DNA of the CDR3: TGTGCCAGCAGCCCCCTCCCCAGGGGGAAATCCTACGAGCAGTACTTC. The chain carries TRBV11-2 and TRBJ2-7; TRBD1 agrees at 7 bases. The CDR3 extends over 16 amino acids. Per germline, CDR1 SGHAT and CDR2 FQNNGV. V lost 5 bases and J lost 1; bases outside the gene matches: 11.

This rearrangement joins TRBV10-1 to TRBJ1-4; 7 positions match TRBD1. The CDR3 has 13 amino acids. V trimming: 4 bases; J trimming: 7 bases; junction bases outside the gene matches: 3. Germline V gives CDR1 WNHNN, CDR2 SYGVQD (reference sequence). The CDR3 coding sequence is TGCGCCAGCAGTGGACAGGGCAGTGAAAAACTGTTTTTT. Translated, it gives CASSGQGSEKLFF.

Notes on this clone: Other nucleotide sequences in the sample specify the same CDR3. The genes are TRBV9 and TRBJ2-7; the match to TRBD2 covers 7 bases. The CDR3 has 11 residues. CDR1 and CDR2 from the germline V gene are SGDLS and YYNGEE. Trimming cost V 3 bases and J 7 bases; bases outside gene matches: 1. The DNA of the CDR3 is TGTGCCAGCAGCGCCGGGGGGGAGCAGTACTTC. It is translated as CASSAGGEQYF.

The chain is built from TRBV7-9 and TRBJ2-7, with D possibly matching TRBD2 (5 bases). CDR3 length: 15 amino acids. Trimming removed 4 bases at V and 0 bases at J, with 13 bases between. Germline V gene sequence: CDR1 SEHNR, CDR2 FQNEAQ (reference sequence). For the CDR3, the DNA is TGTGCCAGCAGCTACGCGGAGCGGAGCTCCTACGAGCAGTACTTC. Translation gives CASSYAERSSYEQYF.

The chain links TRBV21-1 to TRBJ2-7; the table calls TRBD1, which could not be checked here. TRBV21-1 counts as a pseudogene. The CDR3 runs 13 residues. This CDR3 is CASSGTGDYEQYF. The CDR3, as DNA: TGTGCCAGCAGCGGGACAGGAGACTACGAGCAGTACTTC.

Points on this clone: The same CDR3 also results from other DNA sequences found in this sample. This chain uses TRBV2 with TRBJ2-3; 7 bases match TRBD1. This CDR3 comprises 15 residues. V dropped 5 bases and J dropped 3; count of bases not matched to a gene: 8. CDR1 and CDR2 from the germline V gene are SNHLY and FYNNEI. The CDR3 reads CASSPRTGGTDTQYF. As DNA, the CDR3 is TGTGCCAGCAGTCCTCGGACAGGTGGGACAGATACGCAGTATTTT.

The chain links TRBV7-9 to TRBJ2-7, with D possibly matching TRBD2 (5 bases). The CDR3 covers 12 residues. Between the trimmed V and J ends, which lost 2 bases and 5 bases, there was a span of 7 bases. Looked up from germline, CDR1 is SEHNR and CDR2 is FQNEAQ (reference sequence). The CDR3 is CASSLQADEQYF. The DNA for the CDR3 is TGTGCCAGCAGCTTACAAGCGGACGAGCAGTACTTC.

CDR3 in amino acids: CASSNRVGYTF. CDR3 in DNA: TGTGCCAGCAGCAACAGGGTCGGCTACACCTTC. The chain combines TRBV9 with TRBJ1-2, with D possibly TRBD1 on 6 matching bases. Germline lookup yields CDR1 SGDLS and CDR2 YYNGEE. This CDR3 contains 11 residues. Trimming pared 4 bases from V and 8 bases from J, leaving 9 bases between. The full variable domain, rest sourced from reference TRBV9 and TRBJ1-2, is DSGVTQTPKHLITATGQRVTLRCSPRSGDLSVYWYQQSLDQGLQFLIQYYNGEERAKGNILERFSAQQFPDLHSELNLSSLELGDSALYFCASSNRVGYTFGSGTRLTVV.

The chain is built from TRBV11-2 and TRBJ1-2, with D unresolved. The CDR3 consists of 14 residues. Germline values: CDR1 SGHAT, CDR2 FQNNGV. V lost 4 bases, J lost 2 bases, and 11 bases lay in between. The CDR3 region is CASSSIDGNYGYTF. CDR3 nucleotides: TGTGCCAGCAGCTCCATCGACGGGAACTATGGCTACACCTTC. Combining the CDR3 with reference TRBV11-2 and TRBJ1-2 gives the whole variable domain EAGVAQSPRYKIIEKRQSVAFWCNPISGHATLYWYQQILGQGPKLLIQFQNNGVVDDSQLPKDRFSAERLKGVDSTLKIQPAKLEDSAVYLCASSSIDGNYGYTFGSGTRLTVV.

The chain links TRBV12-3 or TRBV12-4 to TRBJ2-7, with TRBD1 matching 7 bases. The CDR3 runs to 12 residues. The ends lost 6 bases at V and 5 bases at J; junction bases unmatched: 4. For the CDR3, the DNA is TGTGCCAGCAGCTATACAGGGGACGAGCAGTACTTC. Translation: CASSYTGDEQYF.

This chain uses TRBV18 with TRBJ2-2; 10 bases are a match to TRBD1. The junction had 4 bases not matched to a gene; V was cut back by 3 bases and J by 3 bases. The CDR3 totals 16 residues. Per germline, CDR1 KGHSH and CDR2 LQKENI. The CDR3 nucleotides are TGTGCCAGCTCACCCTTCGGACAGGGGGACACCGGGGAGCTGTTTTTT. Its protein is CASSPFGQGDTGELFF.

The chain carries TRBV6-5 and TRBJ1-2; D remains unclear. Trimming took 7 bases from V and 7 from J, leaving 19 bases between them. The CDR3 runs to 14 residues. Germline V gene lookup returns CDR1 MNHEY and CDR2 SVGAGI. The CDR3: CASNGGPSRGGYTF. The CDR3, as DNA: TGTGCCAGCAACGGCGGACCGTCGCGGGGTGGCTACACCTTC.

The chain has TRBV7-2 and TRBJ2-3, with unresolved D. Trimming took off 6 bases at V and 2 bases at J, with 9 bases between the two ends. The CDR3 has 13 residues. Germline V gives CDR1 SGHTA, CDR2 FQGNSA. The DNA for the CDR3 is TGTGCCAGCAGTACCGGGTACACAGATACGCAGTATTTT. Translation gives CASSTGYTDTQYF.

The chain links TRBV18 to TRBJ1-4, with unresolved D. The CDR3 has 14 residues. CDR1 KGHSH and CDR2 LQKENI come from the germline V gene. The V gene lost 1 base and the J gene lost 6 bases, with 9 bases spanning the gap. The CDR3 is CASSPRGLDEKLFF. In DNA, the CDR3 is TGTGCCAGCTCACCACGAGGGTTAGATGAAAAACTGTTTTTT. The full variable domain, with the rest looked up from reference TRBV18 and TRBJ1-4, is NAGVMQNPRHLVRRRGQEARLRCSPMKGHSHVYWYRQLPEEGLKFMVYLQKENIIDESGMPKERFSAEFPKEGPSILRIQQVVRGDSAAYFCASSPRGLDEKLFFGSGTQLSVL.

The J gene is TRBJ1-5, the V gene TRBV6-1; unclear D gene. There are 14 residues in the CDR3. In germline, CDR1 is MNHNS, CDR2 SASEGT. V shed 0 bases and J shed 7 bases, with 10 bases lying between them. The CDR3 reads CASSEAAEAQPQHF. The DNA of the CDR3 is TGTGCCAGCAGTGAAGCCGCGGAAGCGCAGCCCCAGCATTTT.

V gene TRBV11-3 combines with J gene TRBJ2-5; 10 positions match TRBD1. The CDR3 has 15 residues. Germline lookup yields CDR1 SGHNT and CDR2 YENEEA. Trimming cost V 5 bases and J 5 bases; bases outside gene matches: 8. The CDR3 loop is CASSPSGTGAETQYF. CDR3 sequence (DNA): TGTGCCAGCAGCCCCTCCGGGACAGGGGCCGAGACCCAGTACTTC.

The rearrangement uses TRBV19 and TRBJ2-1; 10 nucleotides line up with TRBD2. V was clipped by 5 bases and J by 2 bases; unmatched bases: 9. The germline V gene encodes CDR1 LNHDA and CDR2 SQIVND (reference sequence). The CDR3 is made up of 17 amino acids. For the CDR3, the DNA is TGTGCCAGTAGTGCTTCTCCGGGACTAGCGACCTACAATGAGCAGTTCTTC. This translates into CASSASPGLATYNEQFF. The whole variable domain, remainder taken from reference TRBV19 and TRBJ2-1, is DGGITQSPKYLFRKEGQNVTLSCEQNLNHDAMYWYRQDPGQGLRLIYYSQIVNDFQKGDIAEGYSVSREKKESFPLTVTSAQKNPTAFYLCASSASPGLATYNEQFFGPGTRLTVL.

The V call is TRBV5-1, the J call TRBJ2-3; TRBD1 is a possible D gene (7 bases). Germline V lookup: CDR1 SGHRS, CDR2 YFSETQ. The V and J ends lost 6 bases and 3 bases respectively, with 14 bases between them. The CDR3 runs 14 residues. Written as DNA, the CDR3 is TGCGCCAGCACCTTTCAGGGGGGTACAGATACGCAGTATTTT. This encodes CASTFQGGTDTQYF.

The V and J genes are TRBV2 and TRBJ2-1; 8 nucleotides align to TRBD1. The CDR3 spans 13 residues. Germline assignment: CDR1 SNHLY and CDR2 FYNNEI. The junction had 4 bases not matched to a gene; V was cut back by 7 bases and J by 5 bases. The CDR3 sequence is CASTLQGDNEQFF. The CDR3 region has the DNA TGTGCCAGCACCCTACAGGGGGACAATGAGCAGTTCTTC.

This rearrangement joins TRBV7-2 to TRBJ2-3; the match to TRBD2 covers 7 bases. The junction had 2 bases not matched to a gene; V was cut back by 3 bases and J by 2 bases. Germline V CDR1 and CDR2: SGHTA, FQGNSA. This CDR3 region has 14 residues. The CDR3 loop reads CASSFSGATDTQYF. For the CDR3, the DNA is TGTGCCAGCAGCTTCAGCGGGGCCACAGATACGCAGTATTTT.